This T cell receptor (beta chain) came from a study of control samples from healthy donors and cancer patients. Using immunoSEQ multiplex PCR, the repertoire was profiled, and TCRdb retains in-frame clones only, with some absent. Of over 120,000 clones in the sample, about 95% were seen once. Per the germline V gene, CDR1 is SGHNT and CDR2 is YYREEE (reference sequence). This CDR3 is built from 14 residues. V was trimmed by 0 bases and J by 5 bases, leaving 12 bases between them. Sequencing was performed on PBMCs. The receptor's source is a man aged 55-75 years with colorectal cancer. The chain carries TRBV5-4 and TRBJ2-7; no clear D. The CDR3 loop is CASSLGQGIDEQYF. The CDR3 DNA sequence: TGTGCCAGCAGCTTGGGACAAGGCATAGACGAGCAGTACTTC.